This TCR beta chain emerged from a study of T cell responses to AZD1222 COVID-19 vaccine. General study findings and limits: At baseline, just 6 or 7 AZD1222 recipients tested seropositive. Regions 160-218 and 743-854 dominated among vaccine-associated CD4 TCRs spanning spike.

Looked up from germline, CDR1 is GTSNPN and CDR2 is SVGIG (reference sequence). The ends lost 5 bases at V and 5 bases at J; junction bases unmatched: 10. The CDR3 has 15 residues. TCRdb's copy holds only in-frame clones and misses some; the assay was immunoSEQ multiplex PCR. Here the sample spans more than 90,000 clones, 65% to 85% being singletons. This clone turned up a few times. Its matching antigen is unknown. The sample was peripheral blood, taken 28 days after the second AZD1222 dose. The chain uses TRBV30 and TRBJ1-4; 8 positions match TRBD1. The TCR was taken from an adult who received the AZD1222 COVID-19 vaccine. The CDR3 is CAWDTRQGKNEKLFF. The CDR3 DNA reads as TGTGCCTGGGATACTCGACAGGGGAAGAATGAAAAACTGTTTTTT. The full variable domain, in which reference TRBV30 and TRBJ1-4 provide the parts outside the CDR3, is SQTIHQWPATLVQPVGSPLSLECTVEGTSNPNLYWYRQAAGRGLQLLFYSVGIGQISSEVPQNLSASRPQDRQFILSSKKLLLSDSGFYLCAWDTRQGKNEKLFFGSGTQLSVL.